Reported below is one TCR beta chain. The antigen it recognizes is unknown. Per-nucleotide qualities are absent, and no much larger clonotype sits a single base away. The CDR3 regions of human TCRbeta chains were analyzed by immunosequencing. In the authors' own workflow: Repertoire TCRs were checked for matches against a reference library of SARS-CoV-2-specific TCRs that had been generated using the MIRA antigen-specificity platform. Breadth was defined as the fraction of unique TCRs that were SARS-CoV-2-associated. Depth was defined as the fraction of total T cells that were SARS-CoV-2-associated. Using the MIRA data, each spike-specific TCR was mapped to the spike region that the TCR reacts to and placed in a CD4 or CD8 class. Log10-transformed breadth and depth values were compared by one-way ANOVA with Sidak's multiple comparisons tests. This immuneACCESS table, as held by TCRdb, lists in-frame sequences with V and J called but not all clones. Of the missing ones, under half trace to an unresolved V gene in checked studies; the others have no known cause. Clone size and V and J calls were adopted from that table, with D and trimming inferred from the DNA. This sample comprises some 80,000 clones, 70% to 90% of them detected only once. The ten most abundant clones make up less than 12% of the sample.

These data originate in a study of T cell responses to AZD1222 COVID-19 vaccine (dated by TCRdb to the early 2020s). As for the study more broadly: A total of approximately 240 trial participants underwent TCR sequencing, of whom 207 received two doses of AZD1222 and roughly 25 received two doses of the MenACWY control vaccine. Trial participants were enrolled by age into subgroups of 18-55, 56-69 and 70-plus years, and about 150, 27 and 61 TCR-sequenced participants, respectively, were included in these subgroups.

V loses 6 bases, J loses 5 bases, and the germline ends lie 10 bases apart. Including cysteine and phenylalanine, the CDR3 has 11 amino acids. CDR3 DNA is the only sequence kept; it has 33 bases, read in frame from the first base. In the germline V gene (reference sequence), CDR1 corresponds to DFQATT and CDR2 to SNEGSKA. Points the paper makes about the study in general: Nearly half of unique spike-specific TCRs reportedly recognized epitopes outside regions mutated in the B.1.351 and B.1.1.7 variants. Conclusions about previously exposed vaccinees are limited, since just a handful of AZD1222 recipients were seropositive for SARS-CoV-2 at baseline. Participants were mostly white British and included more females than males, and it was suggested by the authors that clonal diversity may have been underestimated. A significant rise in spike-specific TCR breadth and depth was observed after two AZD1222 doses relative to day 0 and relative to MenACWY recipients. No day 14 peak-response samples were available, so repertoires were characterized only after the peak T cell response. The vaccine-associated CD4 TCRs covered the entire spike protein, and the dominant responses fell in regions 160-218 and 743-854. The 56-69-year group was small, and its depth increase did not reach significance, likely because of low power.

What the time point label conveys for this sample: about 28 days (+/-7) after the second vaccine dose. The treatment or condition label, read with the paper, signifies: meningococcal conjugate vaccine given as trial control. Samples from vaccinated people were obtained from the UK trials COV001 and COV002, which included a single-blind randomized controlled phase 2/3 trial of AZD1222 (ChAdOx1 nCoV-19) in healthy adults. Trial participant PBMC samples were collected at day 0 and day 28 after the second dose for TCRbeta chain sequencing. This chain is built from TRBV20-1 and TRBJ1-1; a weak D assignment points to TRBD1 (5 bases agree). This TCR came from an adult who received the MenACWY meningococcal vaccine as a control. The sequencing used peripheral blood, collected 28 days after the second dose of the MenACWY control vaccine. The CDR3 corresponds to CSADRGTEAFF. The sequenced DNA: TGCAGTGCAGACAGAGGAACTGAAGCTTTCTTT.